Each of the 9 T cell receptor beta chains below was sequenced from the same sample in a study of T cells after yellow fever vaccination. A single record per CDR3 protein comes from TCRdb applying MiXCR to the 5' RACE reads. The repertoire has nearly 550,000 distinct CDR3 sequences, about 19% of them found once; the top ten carry roughly 13%. Sequencing was performed on PBMCs, taken 15 days after the yellow fever booster vaccination. The receptors shown here come from a man younger than 40 who received the YFV17D yellow fever vaccine.

CDR3 coding DNA: TGTGCCAGCAGACAAAGCCCCCGTAGCTCTGGGGCCAACGTCCTGACTTTC. Protein sequence: CASRQSPRSSGANVLTF. The chain uses TRBV7-9 and TRBJ2-6; the D is unclear. CDR1 is SEHNR and CDR2 is FQNEAQ in the germline V gene (reference sequence). Trimming took 6 bases from V and 0 from J, leaving 15 bases between them. CDR3 size: 17 residues. Supplemented by reference TRBV7-9 and TRBJ2-6, the full variable domain reads DTGVSQNPRHKITKRGQNVTFRCDPISEHNRLYWYRQTLGQGPEFLTYFQNEAQLEKSRLLSDRFSAERPKGSFSTLEIQRTEQGDSAMYLCASRQSPRSSGANVLTFGAGSRLTVL.

This sequence joins TRBV4-3 and TRBJ2-2; D not certain. Trimming removed 0 bases from V and 4 bases from J, with 9 bases in between. The germline gives CDR1 LGHNA, CDR2 YSLEER. The CDR3 is 15 amino acids. The CDR3 DNA sequence: TGCGCCAGCAGCCAAGAGGAAGGGTTCACCGGGGAGCTGTTTTTT. It is translated as CASSQEEGFTGELFF.

The rearrangement uses TRBV7-3 and TRBJ2-5; 9 bases match TRBD2. The CDR3 sequence is 16 residues long. The germline gives CDR1 SGHTA, CDR2 FQGTGA. V lost 5 bases to trimming and J lost 7 bases; unmatched junction nucleotides: 14. CDR3 residues: CASSPQGSGSFGTQYF. For the CDR3, the DNA is TGTGCCAGCAGCCCCCAAGGTAGCGGGAGTTTTGGGACCCAGTACTTC.

The chain links TRBV14 to TRBJ2-7; 7 nucleotides line up with TRBD1. This CDR3 is 15 amino acids long. The V gene's germline CDR1 is SGHDN and CDR2 FVKESK. V shed 3 bases and J 0 bases; nucleotides not matched to a gene: 5. The CDR3: CASSHTGALSYEQYF. The CDR3 DNA reads as TGTGCCAGCAGCCACACAGGGGCCCTCTCCTACGAGCAGTACTTC.

The J gene is TRBJ2-7, the V gene TRBV20-1, with D perhaps matching TRBD1 (5 bases). Per germline, CDR1 DFQATT and CDR2 SNEGSKA (reference sequence). Trimming cost V 0 bases and J 0 bases, with 15 bases left between them. The CDR3 extends over 16 amino acids. The CDR3 nucleotides read TGCAGTGCTAGAGAATTTCGCAGGGAATCCTCCTACGAGCAGTACTTC. Amino acids: CSAREFRRESSYEQYF.

This clonotype was found a few times. V usage is TRBV30 and J usage is TRBJ2-3; D might be TRBD1 (5 bases). The V end lost 6 bases, the J end lost 1 base, and 11 bases lay between the germline ends. The germline V gene has CDR1 GTSNPN and CDR2 SVGIG (reference sequence). The CDR3 is 13 residues long. This CDR3 is CACLRDGTDTQYF. In nucleotides, the CDR3 is TGTGCCTGCCTCAGGGATGGCACAGATACGCAGTATTTT.

The rearrangement links TRBV28 to TRBJ2-7; D is undetermined. CDR3 length: 16 residues. V lost 4 bases to trimming and J lost 0 bases, with 16 bases between them. Germline V lookup: CDR1 MDHEN, CDR2 SYDVKM. The CDR3 bases are TGTGCCAGCAGTTCTTCAGACCTAGGTTCCTCCTACGAGCAGTACTTC. It yields the protein CASSSSDLGSSYEQYF.

The chain carries TRBV6-6 and TRBJ2-1, with D hard to call. This CDR3 spans 10 amino acids. Germline CDR1 and CDR2: MNHNY and SVGAGI (reference sequence). V was trimmed by 8 bases and J by 9 bases, leaving 8 bases between them. CDR3 nucleotides: TGTGCCAGCGAGTTACGTGAGCAGTTCTTC. It codes for CASELREQFF.

The J gene is TRBJ2-2, the V gene TRBV29-1; TRBD2 is a possible D gene (6 bases). Between the trimmed V and J ends, which lost 4 bases and 9 bases, there was a span of 12 bases. There are 12 residues in the CDR3. Germline CDR1 SQVTM, CDR2 ANQGSEA. Here the CDR3 reads CSVAVGRRELFF. The CDR3 coding sequence is TGCAGCGTTGCGGTAGGGAGGCGGGAGCTGTTTTTT.